What follows describes a single TCR beta chain. This record belongs to a study of shared clonotypes between healthy human individuals. TCRdb keeps only in-frame clones here, not all; method: immunoSEQ multiplex PCR. The sample shows more than 550,000 clones, around 92% of them seen only once. Naive CD8 cells lacked CD45RO, underwent positive selection for CCR7 and left out terminally differentiated effector memory CD45RA+ cells. The germline V gene has CDR1 WNHNN and CDR2 SYGVQD (reference sequence). The CDR3 loop spans 13 amino acids. The V end lost 1 base, the J end lost 5 bases, and 9 bases lay between the germline ends.

The sample comprised naive CD8+ T cells sorted from blood. The chain recombines TRBV10-1 with TRBJ2-7; D possibly corresponds to TRBD1 (6 bases). This receptor was obtained from a young man in good health. DNA of the CDR3: TGCGCCAGCAGTGAGTACCGGGACAACGAGCAGTACTTC. It translates to CASSEYRDNEQYF.